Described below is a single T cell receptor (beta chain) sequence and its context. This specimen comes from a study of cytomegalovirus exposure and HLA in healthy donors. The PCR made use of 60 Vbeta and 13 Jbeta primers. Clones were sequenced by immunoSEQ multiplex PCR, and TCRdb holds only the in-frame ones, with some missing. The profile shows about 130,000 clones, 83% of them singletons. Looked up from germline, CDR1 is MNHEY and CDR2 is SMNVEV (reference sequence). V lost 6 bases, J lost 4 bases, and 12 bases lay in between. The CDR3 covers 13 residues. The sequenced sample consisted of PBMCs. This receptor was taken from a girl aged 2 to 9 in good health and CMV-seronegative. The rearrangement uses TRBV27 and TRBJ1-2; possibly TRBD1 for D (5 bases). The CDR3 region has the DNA TGTGCCAGCAGGCCAACCGACAGCTATGGCTACACCTTC. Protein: CASRPTDSYGYTF.